This is a list of T cell receptor beta chains from one sample in a study of blood T cell repertoires in COVID-19. The protocol was immunoSEQ multiplex PCR, while the TCRdb copy is restricted to in-frame clones and leaves out a portion. This table holds 150,000 to 200,000 clones, almost 80% found once. The sequencing sample was made of peripheral blood. These receptors all stem from a woman between 70 and 85 years old with acute or convalescent COVID-19. Both conserved end residues are part of each CDR3. The D gene is left open where the match is weak. Only part of the rows carry a size: once, few, many, or a class if the clone is expanded.

V gene: TRBV18; J gene: TRBJ2-7; clone size: NA; D gene: NA; CDR3 DNA: TGTGCCAGCTCACCGTCCCCCACTACCGAGCAGTACTTC; CDR3 protein: CASSPSPTTEQYF
V gene: TRBV19; J gene: TRBJ1-5; clone size: NA; D gene: NA; CDR3 DNA: TGTGCCACATCCGAGGGTGGAGGGTCGGAACCCCAGCATTTT; CDR3 protein: CATSEGGGSEPQHF
V gene: TRBV9; J gene: TRBJ1-1; clone size: NA; D gene: TRBD1; CDR3 DNA: TGTGCCAGCAGCGCAATGACAGGGGTGAACACTGAAGCTTTCTTT; CDR3 protein: CASSAMTGVNTEAFF
V gene: TRBV2; J gene: TRBJ1-2; clone size: few; D gene: TRBD1; CDR3 DNA: TGTGCCAGCACCCGGACAGGGGGATATGGCTACACCTTC; CDR3 protein: CASTRTGGYGYTF
V gene: TRBV28; J gene: TRBJ1-6; clone size: NA; D gene: NA; CDR3 DNA: TGTGCCAGCGCCCCCCGGCTAGGGGAAAACTCACCCCTCCACTTT; CDR3 protein: CASAPRLGENSPLHF
V gene: TRBV11-2; J gene: TRBJ2-1; clone size: NA; D gene: NA; CDR3 DNA: TGTGCCAGCAGCTTCAGTGTTTTAGCGGAGCAGTTCTTC; CDR3 protein: CASSFSVLAEQFF
V gene: TRBV11-2; J gene: TRBJ2-1; clone size: once; D gene: NA; CDR3 DNA: TGTGCCAGCAGCTTAGATCACACGGGGGATTGGGTTCGTGAGCAGTTCTTC; CDR3 protein: CASSLDHTGDWVREQFF
V gene: TRBV7-9; J gene: TRBJ2-7; clone size: NA; D gene: NA; CDR3 DNA: TGTGCCAGCGGACAGCTTTCCTACGAGCAGTACTTC; CDR3 protein: CASGQLSYEQYF
V gene: TRBV5-6; J gene: TRBJ1-1; clone size: NA; D gene: TRBD1; CDR3 DNA: TGTGCCAGCAGCTTCCTGGACAGGGACACTGAAGCTTTCTTT; CDR3 protein: CASSFLDRDTEAFF
V gene: TRBV15; J gene: TRBJ1-4; clone size: few; D gene: NA; CDR3 DNA: TGTGCCACCAGCAGAGATCGCGGGGGCGGAGAGGAAAAACTGTTTTTT; CDR3 protein: CATSRDRGGGEEKLFF
V gene: TRBV7-3; J gene: TRBJ2-1; clone size: NA; D gene: TRBD1; CDR3 DNA: TGTGCCAGCAGCTTATTTCGAAGTGTCGGGACAGGGGTTAAGGAGCAGTTCTTC; CDR3 protein: CASSLFRSVGTGVKEQFF
V gene: TRBV6-2/TRBV6-3; J gene: TRBJ2-3; clone size: NA; D gene: TRBD1; CDR3 DNA: TGTGCCAGCAGCCGCCGACAGGGCGGAGATACGCAGTATTTT; CDR3 protein: CASSRRQGGDTQYF
V gene: TRBV3-1/TRBV3-2; J gene: TRBJ2-1; clone size: NA; D gene: NA; CDR3 DNA: TGTGCCAGCAGCCAAGATCCAGGACGGGGCTACAATGAGCAGTTCTTC; CDR3 protein: CASSQDPGRGYNEQFF
V gene: TRBV24-1; J gene: TRBJ2-5; clone size: once; D gene: TRBD1; CDR3 DNA: TGTGCCACCAGTGACCCGGGACAGTCACAAGAGACCCAGTACTTC; CDR3 protein: CATSDPGQSQETQYF
V gene: TRBV5-1; J gene: TRBJ2-1; clone size: NA; D gene: TRBD1; CDR3 DNA: TGCGCCAGCAGCTCGGGACAGGGACCCTTCTTC; CDR3 protein: CASSSGQGPFF
V gene: TRBV7-9; J gene: TRBJ1-2; clone size: NA; D gene: TRBD1; CDR3 DNA: TGTGCCAGCAGCTCGCAGGGGGCAGGCTATGGCTACACCTTC; CDR3 protein: CASSSQGAGYGYTF
V gene: TRBV3-1/TRBV3-2; J gene: TRBJ2-7; clone size: NA; D gene: NA; CDR3 DNA: TGTGCCAGCAGCCAAGACCCGACAGGCTACGAGCAGTACTTC; CDR3 protein: CASSQDPTGYEQYF
V gene: TRBV6-6; J gene: TRBJ2-7; clone size: NA; D gene: TRBD2; CDR3 DNA: TGTGCCAGCAGTCGACTAGCGGGGGCCCCTTGGTTAGACGAGCAGTACTTC; CDR3 protein: CASSRLAGAPWLDEQYF
V gene: TRBV18; J gene: TRBJ2-3; clone size: NA; D gene: NA; CDR3 DNA: TGTGCCAGCTCACCATTTCCTCCACAGGGAACCACAGATACGCAGTATTTT; CDR3 protein: CASSPFPPQGTTDTQYF
V gene: TRBV25-1; J gene: TRBJ2-3; clone size: NA; D gene: NA; CDR3 DNA: TGTGCCAGCAGTGATAGACGGAGGCCAGATACGCAGTATTTT; CDR3 protein: CASSDRRRPDTQYF
V gene: TRBV10-3; J gene: TRBJ1-1; clone size: NA; D gene: NA; CDR3 DNA: TGTGCCATCAGTGAGCCGGGGACTGAAGCTTTCTTT; CDR3 protein: CAISEPGTEAFF
V gene: TRBV5-1; J gene: TRBJ2-1; clone size: NA; D gene: TRBD2; CDR3 DNA: TGCGCCAGCAGCCAGGGGTTCGGCACTAGCGGGAGCCTCTACAATGAGCAGTTCTTC; CDR3 protein: CASSQGFGTSGSLYNEQFF
V gene: TRBV3-1/TRBV3-2; J gene: TRBJ2-1; clone size: once; D gene: NA; CDR3 DNA: TGTGCCAGCAGCCATAGGACGGGACTGACAAGGAATGAGCAGTTCTTC; CDR3 protein: CASSHRTGLTRNEQFF
V gene: TRBV5-1; J gene: TRBJ2-1; clone size: once; D gene: TRBD2; CDR3 DNA: TGCGCCAGCAGCTTGTCTAGCGGGAACAATGAGCAGTTCTTC; CDR3 protein: CASSLSSGNNEQFF
V gene: TRBV30; J gene: TRBJ2-1; clone size: NA; D gene: NA; CDR3 DNA: TGTGCCTGGAGTGTTTCCTCACAGGGGCAGTTCTTC; CDR3 protein: CAWSVSSQGQFF
V gene: TRBV9; J gene: TRBJ2-2; clone size: few; D gene: NA; CDR3 DNA: TGTGCCAGCAGCGTAGTCGGGGAACCCGCGAACACCGGGGAGCTGTTTTTT; CDR3 protein: CASSVVGEPANTGELFF
V gene: TRBV7-2; J gene: TRBJ1-6; clone size: NA; D gene: TRBD1; CDR3 DNA: TGTGCCAGCAGCCCCGCCCCGGGACAGAATAATTCACCCCTCCACTTT; CDR3 protein: CASSPAPGQNNSPLHF
V gene: TRBV4-1; J gene: TRBJ2-3; clone size: NA; D gene: TRBD2; CDR3 DNA: TGCGCCAGCAGCCGGGTCTCTAGCGGGAGCGCGGAGGATACGCAGTATTTT; CDR3 protein: CASSRVSSGSAEDTQYF
V gene: TRBV4-1; J gene: TRBJ1-1; clone size: NA; D gene: TRBD1; CDR3 DNA: TGCGCCAGCAGCCAAGATCGGGACAGGGGGCGCGGGAACACTGAAGCTTTCTTT; CDR3 protein: CASSQDRDRGRGNTEAFF
V gene: TRBV5-1; J gene: TRBJ2-2; clone size: NA; D gene: NA; CDR3 DNA: TGCGCCAGCAGCTTGGACGGGGTGAACACCGGGGAGCTGTTTTTT; CDR3 protein: CASSLDGVNTGELFF
V gene: TRBV5-1; J gene: TRBJ2-1; clone size: NA; D gene: TRBD2; CDR3 DNA: TGCGCCAGCAGCTTAGCCGGGACTAGCGGTTACAATGAGCAGTTCTTC; CDR3 protein: CASSLAGTSGYNEQFF
V gene: TRBV29-1; J gene: TRBJ2-1; clone size: NA; D gene: NA; CDR3 DNA: TGCAGCGTTGACCCCTCGGGAGCTACCTACAATGAGCAGTTCTTC; CDR3 protein: CSVDPSGATYNEQFF
V gene: TRBV2; J gene: TRBJ1-4; clone size: NA; D gene: TRBD1; CDR3 DNA: TGTGCCAGCAGTAATGACAGGGACCCCTACCAACCTGAAAAACTGTTTTTT; CDR3 protein: CASSNDRDPYQPEKLFF
V gene: TRBV12-5; J gene: TRBJ1-1; clone size: once; D gene: NA; CDR3 DNA: TGTGCTAGTGGTTTGTCGTTGGGGCCCAACACTGAAGCTTTCTTT; CDR3 protein: CASGLSLGPNTEAFF
V gene: TRBV28; J gene: TRBJ1-1; clone size: NA; D gene: TRBD1; CDR3 DNA: TGTGCCAGCAGCTTACAGGGGGCGCGGGGCACTGAAGCTTTCTTT; CDR3 protein: CASSLQGARGTEAFF
V gene: TRBV7-8; J gene: TRBJ2-3; clone size: NA; D gene: NA; CDR3 DNA: TGTGCCAGCAGCCCACAAAGGGTTTGGGGGGGCGCATCGGATACGCAGTATTTT; CDR3 protein: CASSPQRVWGGASDTQYF
V gene: TRBV19; J gene: TRBJ2-1; clone size: NA; D gene: NA; CDR3 DNA: TGTGCCAGTAGTATAGGGCGTTTCGGGGGGCGTCTCTACAATGAGCAGTTCTTC; CDR3 protein: CASSIGRFGGRLYNEQFF
V gene: TRBV2; J gene: TRBJ2-1; clone size: NA; D gene: TRBD1; CDR3 DNA: TGTGCCAGGATGGACCCGGGACAGGGGTATGAGCAGTTCTTC; CDR3 protein: CARMDPGQGYEQFF
V gene: TRBV2; J gene: TRBJ1-1; clone size: few; D gene: TRBD1; CDR3 DNA: TGTGCCAGCATTCTAAGGGGACAGGGGGCTCCTGAAGCTTTCTTT; CDR3 protein: CASILRGQGAPEAFF
V gene: TRBV5-1; J gene: TRBJ2-7; clone size: NA; D gene: NA; CDR3 DNA: TGCGCCAGCAGCTTGGAGCAGGCCAGCTCCTACGAGCAGTACTTC; CDR3 protein: CASSLEQASSYEQYF
V gene: TRBV28; J gene: TRBJ1-5; clone size: NA; D gene: NA; CDR3 DNA: TGTGCCAGCAGTTTCGGGGGGCGCGCCCGCAATCAGCCCCAGCATTTT; CDR3 protein: CASSFGGRARNQPQHF